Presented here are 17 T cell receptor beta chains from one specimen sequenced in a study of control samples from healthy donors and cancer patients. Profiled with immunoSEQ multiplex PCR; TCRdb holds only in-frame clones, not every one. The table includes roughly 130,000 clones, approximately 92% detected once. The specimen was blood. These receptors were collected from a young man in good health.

The DNA for the CDR3 is TGTGCCAGCAGCTTACTTTTGGGAAGCGAGACCCAGTACTTC. This encodes CASSLLLGSETQYF. The V and J genes are TRBV11-2 and TRBJ2-5; D is ambiguous. The CDR3 is 14 amino acids. Trimming pared 2 bases from V and 5 bases from J, leaving 12 bases between. In germline, CDR1 is SGHAT, CDR2 FQNNGV.

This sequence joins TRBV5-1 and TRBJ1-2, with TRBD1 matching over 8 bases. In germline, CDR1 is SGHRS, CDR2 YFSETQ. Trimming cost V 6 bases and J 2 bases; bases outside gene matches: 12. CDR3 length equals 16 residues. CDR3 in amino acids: CASTPEWTGINYGYTF. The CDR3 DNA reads TGCGCCAGCACGCCAGAATGGACAGGGATCAACTATGGCTACACCTTC. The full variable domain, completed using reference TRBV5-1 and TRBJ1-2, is KAGVTQTPRYLIKTRGQQVTLSCSPISGHRSVSWYQQTPGQGLQFLFEYFSETQRNKGNFPGRFSGRQFSNSRSEMNVSTLELGDSALYLCASTPEWTGINYGYTFGSGTRLTVV.

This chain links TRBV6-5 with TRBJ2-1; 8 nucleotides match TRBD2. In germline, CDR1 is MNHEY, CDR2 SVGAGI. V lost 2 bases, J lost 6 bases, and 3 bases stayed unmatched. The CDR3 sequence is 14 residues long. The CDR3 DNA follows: TGTGCCAGCAGTTACCGGCTAGCGGGCAATGAGCAGTTCTTC. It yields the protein CASSYRLAGNEQFF.

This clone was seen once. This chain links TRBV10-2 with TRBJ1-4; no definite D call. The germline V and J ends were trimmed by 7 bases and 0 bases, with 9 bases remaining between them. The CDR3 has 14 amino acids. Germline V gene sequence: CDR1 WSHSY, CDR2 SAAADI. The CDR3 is CASKDRATNEKLFF. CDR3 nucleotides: TGCGCCAGCAAAGATAGAGCAACTAATGAAAAACTGTTTTTT.

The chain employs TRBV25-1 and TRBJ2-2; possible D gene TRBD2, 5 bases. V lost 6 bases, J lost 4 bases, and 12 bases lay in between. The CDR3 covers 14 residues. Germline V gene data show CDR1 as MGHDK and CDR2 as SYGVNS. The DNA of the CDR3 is TGTGCCAGCAGCGAACTAGTGCCCACCGGGGAGCTGTTTTTT. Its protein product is CASSELVPTGELFF. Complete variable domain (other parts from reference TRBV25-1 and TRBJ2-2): EADIYQTPRYLVIGTGKKITLECSQTMGHDKMYWYQQDPGMELHLIHYSYGVNSTEKGDLSSESTVSRIRTEHFPLTLESARPSHTSQYLCASSELVPTGELFFGEGSRLTVL.

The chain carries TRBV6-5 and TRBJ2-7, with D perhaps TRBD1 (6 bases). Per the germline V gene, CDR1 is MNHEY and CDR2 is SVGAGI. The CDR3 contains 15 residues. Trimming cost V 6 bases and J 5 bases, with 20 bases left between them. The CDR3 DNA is TGTGCCAGCAGCCCATGGGGCAGGGGCCAGGACGAGCAGTACTTC. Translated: CASSPWGRGQDEQYF.

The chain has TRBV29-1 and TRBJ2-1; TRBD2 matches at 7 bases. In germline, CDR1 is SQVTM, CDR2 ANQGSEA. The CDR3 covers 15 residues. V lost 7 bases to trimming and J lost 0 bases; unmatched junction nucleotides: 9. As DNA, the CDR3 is TGCAGCGGGTCGACCGGCGGGGGCTCCTACAATGAGCAGTTCTTC. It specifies CSGSTGGGSYNEQFF.

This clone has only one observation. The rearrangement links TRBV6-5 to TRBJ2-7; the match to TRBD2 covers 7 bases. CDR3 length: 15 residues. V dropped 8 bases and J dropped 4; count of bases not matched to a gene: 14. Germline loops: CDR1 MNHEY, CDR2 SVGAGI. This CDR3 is CASRLGPGGEYEQYF. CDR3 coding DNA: TGTGCCAGCCGACTCGGGCCGGGGGGAGAATACGAGCAGTACTTC.

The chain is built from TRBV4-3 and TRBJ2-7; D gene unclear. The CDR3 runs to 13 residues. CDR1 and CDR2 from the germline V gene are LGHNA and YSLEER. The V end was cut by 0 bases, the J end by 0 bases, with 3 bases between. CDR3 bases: TGCGCCAGCAGCCAAGACACCTCCTACGAGCAGTACTTC. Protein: CASSQDTSYEQYF.

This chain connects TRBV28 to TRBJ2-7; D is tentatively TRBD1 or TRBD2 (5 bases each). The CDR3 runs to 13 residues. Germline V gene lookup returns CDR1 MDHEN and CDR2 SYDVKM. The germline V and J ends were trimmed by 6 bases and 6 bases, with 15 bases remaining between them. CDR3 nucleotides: TGTGCCAGCAGGTCCGGGACGTTTCCCGAGCAGTACTTC. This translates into CASRSGTFPEQYF.

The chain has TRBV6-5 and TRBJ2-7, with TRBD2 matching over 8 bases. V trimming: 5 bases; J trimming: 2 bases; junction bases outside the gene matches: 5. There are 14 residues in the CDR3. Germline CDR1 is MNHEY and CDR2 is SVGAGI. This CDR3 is CASSLTSGPYEQYF. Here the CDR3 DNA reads TGTGCCAGCAGTCTTACTAGCGGACCCTACGAGCAGTACTTC.

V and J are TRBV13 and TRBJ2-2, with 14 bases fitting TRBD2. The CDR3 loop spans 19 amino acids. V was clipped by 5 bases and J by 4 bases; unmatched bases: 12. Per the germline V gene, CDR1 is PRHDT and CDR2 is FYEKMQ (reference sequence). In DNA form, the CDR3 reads TGTGCCAGCAGCCAAAGGCCGGGGACTAGCGGGAGTCTCACCGGGGAGCTGTTTTTT. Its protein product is CASSQRPGTSGSLTGELFF. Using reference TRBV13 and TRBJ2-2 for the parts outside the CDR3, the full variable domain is AAGVIQSPRHLIKEKRETATLKCYPIPRHDTVYWYQQGPGQDPQFLISFYEKMQSDKGSIPDRFSAQQFSDYHSELNMSSLELGDSALYFCASSQRPGTSGSLTGELFFGEGSRLTVL.

The CDR3 region is CASSSTSGGYEQYF. The CDR3 region has the DNA TGCGCCAGCAGCTCGACTAGCGGCGGCTACGAGCAGTACTTC. The chain employs TRBV5-1 and TRBJ2-7, with 9 nucleotides matching TRBD2. The CDR3 contains 14 residues. The V gene end was trimmed by 3 bases and the J gene end by 3 bases; junction bases not matched to a gene: 4. Germline V gene data show CDR1 as SGHRS and CDR2 as YFSETQ.

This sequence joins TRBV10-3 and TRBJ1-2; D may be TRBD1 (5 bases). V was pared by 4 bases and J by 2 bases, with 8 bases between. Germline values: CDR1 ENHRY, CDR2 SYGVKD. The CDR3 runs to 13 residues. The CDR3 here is CAISAGGNYGYTF. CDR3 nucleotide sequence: TGTGCCATCAGTGCGGGGGGAAACTATGGCTACACCTTC.

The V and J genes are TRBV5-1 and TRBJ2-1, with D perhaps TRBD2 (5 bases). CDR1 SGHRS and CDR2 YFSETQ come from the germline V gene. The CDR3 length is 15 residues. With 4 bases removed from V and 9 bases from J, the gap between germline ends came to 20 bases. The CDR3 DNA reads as TGCGCCAGCAGCGCCGGGATCAGTAGCGTCAGTGAGCAGTTCTTC. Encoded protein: CASSAGISSVSEQFF.

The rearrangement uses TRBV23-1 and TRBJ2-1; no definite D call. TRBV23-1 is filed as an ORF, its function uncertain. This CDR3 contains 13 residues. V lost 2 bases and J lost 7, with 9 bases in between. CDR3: CASSQVGSNEQFF. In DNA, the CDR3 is TGCGCCAGCAGTCAAGTAGGGTCGAATGAGCAGTTCTTC.

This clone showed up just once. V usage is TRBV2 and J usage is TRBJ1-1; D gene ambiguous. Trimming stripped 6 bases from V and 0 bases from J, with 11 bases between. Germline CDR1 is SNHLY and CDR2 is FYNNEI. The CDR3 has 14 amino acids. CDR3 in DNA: TGTGCCAGCAGGTACATGTTTCTGAACACTGAAGCTTTCTTT. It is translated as CASRYMFLNTEAFF. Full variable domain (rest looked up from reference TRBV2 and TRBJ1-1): EPEVTQTPSHQVTQMGQEVILRCVPISNHLYFYWYRQILGQKVEFLVSFYNNEISEKSEIFDDQFSVERPDGSNFTLKIRSTKLEDSAMYFCASRYMFLNTEAFFGQGTRLTVV.